The 20 T cell receptor beta chains in this list originate from one sample, sequenced in a study of tumor and adjacent non-tumor tissue in lung cancer. Three rounds of nested PCR, following a modified ARM-PCR protocol, produced the TCRbeta library. Via MiXCR, TCRdb re-called the multiplex PCR reads, giving one row per CDR3 protein. The table includes around 74,000 distinct CDR3 sequences, about two thirds detected once. RNA was extracted from bulk tissue without any cell sorting. Source material: lung tumor tissue. These receptors were taken from a woman in her seventies with non-small cell lung cancer.

The sample holds one count of this clonotype. The junction departs from the called germline gene at one end, perhaps through a read error. J is TRBJ1-5 and V is TRBV20-1; D is possibly TRBD1 (5 bases). The length of the CDR3 is 15 residues. Germline V gene lookup returns CDR1 DFQATT and CDR2 SNEGSKA (reference sequence). In nucleotides, the CDR3 is TGCAGTACTAGAGCCCAGGGTTTGAGCAATCAGCCCCAGCATTTT. It is translated as CSTRAQGLSNQPQHF.

Comment on this clonotype: A read error may produce the germline difference seen at one junction end. The chain couples TRBV6-1 to TRBJ2-7, with D hard to call. The CDR3 runs 15 residues. Germline V CDR1 and CDR2: MNHNS, SASEGT. In DNA form, the CDR3 reads TGTACCAGCAGTGCTACGCGAAGCCTTCTCTCCGAGCAGTACTTC. Translating it yields CTSSATRSLLSEQYF.

Details on this clonotype: The junction departs from germline at one end; a sequencing error may be responsible. The gene calls are TRBV4-2 and TRBJ2-7; D perhaps matches TRBD2 (6 bases). Germline CDR1 is LGHNA and CDR2 is YNFKEQ. This CDR3 comprises 22 residues. For the CDR3, the DNA is TGTGCTAGCAGCCAAGTTTTCATCAGATTACTAGCTGGATTACCGAGCTCCTACGAGCAGCACTTC. It is translated as CASSQVFIRLLAGLPSSYEQHF.

This clonotype was counted between two and nine times. This sequence may be a read error, since a much larger clone differs from it by one base. This chain's CDR3 is CVSSQEGIQLEEQFF. The CDR3 nucleotides are TGCGTCAGCAGCCAAGAAGGGATCCAGCTGGAAGAGCAGTTCTTC. The chain recombines TRBV4-1 with TRBJ2-1, with D unresolved. Germline lookup yields CDR1 MGHRA and CDR2 YSYEKL. The CDR3 sequence is 15 residues long.

The V and J genes are TRBV29-1 and TRBJ2-7, with 8 bases identical to TRBD1. CDR3 length: 13 amino acids. Germline CDR1 reads SQVTM; CDR2 reads ANQGSEA. V was pared by 6 bases and J by 0 bases, with 4 bases of the junction left unmatched. CDR3 sequence: CSVWDRYSYEQYF. CDR3 coding DNA: TGCAGCGTCTGGGACAGGTACTCCTACGAGCAGTACTTC.

This clonotype appeared a few times. J is TRBJ2-1 and V is TRBV19; D is perhaps TRBD1 (5 bases). In germline, CDR1 is LNHDA, CDR2 SQIVND (reference sequence). The V end lost 6 bases, the J end lost 4 bases, and 13 bases lay between the germline ends. CDR3 length: 14 amino acids. CDR3 nucleotide sequence: TGTGCCAGTAGAGGACAACCAGGGTACAATGAGCAGTTCTTC. Protein sequence: CASRGQPGYNEQFF.

Note on this clonotype: Likely a read error: the CDR3 ends without its conserved phenylalanine or tryptophan. No DNA is shown, since the ends of the CDR3 on it are uncertain; the CDR3 is the one TCRdb lists. The gene calls are TRBV29-1 and TRBJ1-1. The CDR3 is 12 residues long, counting both termini. Germline V gives CDR1 SQVTM, CDR2 ANQGSEA. This CDR3 reads CSVGGGGTEVFS.

As for this clonotype: Relative to the germline gene, one junction end is altered; a read error may explain this. This chain uses TRBV19 with TRBJ1-2, with D uncertain. The CDR3 is 16 residues long. From germline, CDR1 is LNHDA and CDR2 SQIVND (reference sequence). The DNA of the CDR3 is TGTACCAGTAGTATAGATCGTGCGGGGAACAGCTATGGCTACACCTTC. Translation: CTSSIDRAGNSYGYTF.

This clonotype has a count of ten or more. The chain couples TRBV28 to TRBJ2-7, with D unresolved. Germline V gene lookup returns CDR1 MDHEN and CDR2 SYDVKM. This CDR3 region has 11 residues. Trimming took off 6 bases at V and 2 bases at J, with 5 bases between the two ends. The CDR3 is CASSFAYEQYF. The CDR3 bases are TGTGCCAGCAGCTTCGCCTACGAGCAGTACTTC.

The chain links TRBV5-6 to TRBJ2-1, with TRBD2 identical over 9 bases. The CDR3 is made up of 17 amino acids. CDR1 is SGHDT, CDR2 YYEEEE, per germline. The CDR3 here is CTGSLEWLGGRGNEQFF. The DNA of the CDR3 is TGTACCGGCAGCTTGGAGTGGTTGGGCGGGAGGGGAAATGAGCAGTTCTTC.

This clonotype was observed once. This may stem from a read error, because a much larger clone lies one nucleotide away. The rearrangement links TRBV21-1 to TRBJ2-3; the D call of TRBD2 is as the table states it, not checked on the DNA. TRBV21-1 is recorded as a pseudogene. The CDR3 runs to 20 residues. This CDR3 is CASSCPESHLPPSYTDTQYF. The CDR3 nucleotides are TGTGCCAGCAGCTGCCCAGAGAGTCACCTCCCTCCCTCCTACACAGATACGCAGTATTTT.

As for this clonotype: An end of the junction does not agree with germline; a read error may underlie this. The chain recombines TRBV28 with TRBJ1-5, with 7 bases matching TRBD1. The length of the CDR3 is 14 residues. CDR1 MDHEN and CDR2 SYDVKM come from the germline V gene. CDR3 DNA sequence: TGTGCCAGCACAGGGGGAAATAGCAATCAGTCCCAACATTTT. Its translation is CASTGGNSNQSQHF.

Turning to this clonotype: Just one base apart from a much larger clone, this may be a read error. The J gene is TRBJ1-2, the V gene TRBV7-8; D gene unclear. Germline V gene lookup returns CDR1 SGHVS and CDR2 FQNEAQ. The CDR3 totals 15 residues. Trimming shortened V by 1 base and J by 6 bases, and 15 bases separated the two germline ends. In DNA, the CDR3 is TGTGCCAGCAGCTTAGACTGGCATCTGCGACATGGCTACACCTTC. Encoded protein: CASSLDWHLRHGYTF.

As concerns this clonotype: The junction differs from germline at one of its ends, possibly a read error. The V call is TRBV5-5, the J call TRBJ1-2; perhaps TRBD1 as D (6 bases). This CDR3 region has 14 residues. CDR1 SGHKS and CDR2 YYEKEE come from the germline V gene (reference sequence). The CDR3 is CARSFDGQNYGYTF. As DNA, the CDR3 is TGTGCCAGGAGCTTTGACGGACAGAACTATGGCTACACCTTC.

As to this clonotype: Compared with germline, one end of the junction differs, possibly owing to a read error. In nucleotides, the CDR3 is TGTGCCAGCAGGTTGGACAGGGAAAGTAAAGATACGCAGTATTTT. Its protein is CASRLDRESKDTQYF. The chain uses TRBV5-4 and TRBJ2-3; 8 nucleotides match TRBD1. The germline gives CDR1 SGHNT, CDR2 YYREEE (reference sequence). The CDR3 spans 15 residues.

In the case of this clonotype: Because the CDR3 is missing its conserved closing phenylalanine or tryptophan, this is likely a read error. No DNA is shown, since the ends of the CDR3 on it are uncertain; the CDR3 is the one TCRdb lists. This chain connects TRBV6-5 to TRBJ2-1; no DNA check was done on the table's D call, TRBD2. The germline V gene encodes CDR1 MNHEY and CDR2 SVGAGI. The CDR3 numbers 15 amino acids, ends counted. The CDR3 sequence: CASSYGEIGHNEHFI.

The chain is built from TRBV6-6 and TRBJ1-2; TRBD1 agrees at 7 bases. CDR1 and CDR2 from the germline V gene are MNHNY and SVGAGI (reference sequence). The trim removed 6 bases at V and 0 bases at J, leaving 13 bases unmatched. The length of the CDR3 is 17 residues. Here the CDR3 reads CASSQDRWGQTNYGYTF. CDR3 DNA: TGTGCCAGCAGCCAAGATCGTTGGGGACAGACTAACTATGGCTACACCTTC.

Turning to this clonotype: A much larger clone differs from this one at a single base, so this may be a read error. The chain couples TRBV11-2 to TRBJ2-2, with D possibly being TRBD1 or TRBD2 (5 bases each). Per germline, CDR1 SGHAT and CDR2 FQNNGV. This CDR3 is built from 15 residues. The CDR3 DNA is TGTGCCAGCAGCCGAGGTGACAGTATCACCGGGGACCTGTTTTTT. This codes for CASSRGDSITGDLFF.

With regard to this clonotype: At one boundary the junction diverges from the germline segment, which might be a read error. This sequence joins TRBV5-1 and TRBJ2-1; D is undetermined. CDR1 SGHRS and CDR2 YFSETQ come from the germline V gene. The CDR3 has 13 residues. Here the CDR3 DNA reads TGCGCCAGCAGCTTGGGGATTTCCAATGAACAGTTCTTC. Amino acid sequence: CASSLGISNEQFF. Combining the CDR3 with reference TRBV5-1 and TRBJ2-1 gives the whole variable domain KAGVTQTPRYLIKTRGQQVTLSCSPISGHRSVSWYQQTPGQGLQFLFEYFSETQRNKGNFPGRFSGRQFSNSRSEMNVSTLELGDSALYLCASSLGISNEQFFGPGTRLTVL.

In the case of this clonotype: At one boundary the junction diverges from the germline segment, which might be a read error. The chain carries TRBV6-1 and TRBJ1-2, with TRBD1 matching 7 bases. The CDR3 totals 17 residues. Germline values: CDR1 MNHNS, CDR2 SASEGT. In DNA form, the CDR3 reads TGTGCCATCAGTGAATCGCACCGGACATCGCAAAAAGGGGGCTACACTTTC. The encoded protein is CAISESHRTSQKGGYTF.